Listed below are T cell receptor beta chains from one sample, sequenced in a study of CD8+ T cells in alopecia areata. TCRdb's copy holds only in-frame clones and misses some; the assay was immunoSEQ multiplex PCR. Among some 200,000 clones listed, roughly 64% were seen once. The sample was CD8+ T cells sorted from blood, taken at week 24, from a patient treated with tofacitinib. The receptors shown here come from a human donor with alopecia areata. Both conserved end residues are part of each CDR3.

>TRBJ2-2|TRBV30
CAWTLGNRELFF
>TRBJ2-1|TRBV4-2
CASSQDSGGHNEQFF
>TRBJ2-3|TRBV2
CASSEEAGETDTQYF
>TRBJ1-5|TRBV27
CASSLSMGGAQPQHF
>TRBJ2-5|TRBV5-6
CASSLGRGTQYF
>TRBJ1-1|TRBV7-9
CASSSGGIEAFF
>TRBJ1-2|TRBV12-5
CASGLGHGYTF
>TRBJ1-1|TRBV20-1
CSAPWNTEAFF
>TRBJ1-1|TRBV25-1
CASSLYRGLYTEAFF
>TRBJ1-2|TRBV7-9
CAKQGTEGYTF
>TRBJ2-3|TRBV6-4
CASSRTSGTDTQYF